This T cell receptor (beta chain) was sequenced for a study of CXCR3-negative and CXCR3-positive naive CD8 T cells. Points from the study as a whole: After cryopreservation, expression of CXCR3 was partially reduced, and most assays were run with fresh PBMCs. CXCR3-expressing naive cells carried TRB CDR3s more hydrophobic than those of CXCR3-negative naive cells. Similar TRBV-TRBJ usage characterized naive CXCR3-negative and CXCR3-positive cells; memory cells differed.

Turning to this clonotype: Its antigen remains unknown.

5' RACE that incorporated UMI labels was used to prepare the TRB cDNA libraries. TCRdb reprocessed the 5' RACE reads and stores each CDR3 protein as one record, lacking DNA. This sample carries approximately 100,000 distinct CDR3 sequences, with around 1.5% going to the ten biggest clones. CDR3 length: 15 amino acids. Germline CDR1 is SEHNR and CDR2 is FQNEAQ (reference sequence). CD45RO-CCR7+CD27+CD95- cells counted as naive CD8+ T cells. The chain uses TRBV7-9 and TRBJ2-4; TCRdb indicates TRBD2, and absent DNA this call remains unverified. This clonotype was obtained from a human donor in good health. Some clones in this sample may be carry-over from other donors' samples. Material: naive CXCR3- CD8+ T cells from blood. Stated subset: CD45RO-CCR7+CD27+CD95- naive CD8+ T cells lacking CXCR3 (TNR3-). CDR3 loop: CASSHGLASKNIQYF.